These T cell receptor beta chains were read from a single sample in a study of cytomegalovirus exposure and HLA in healthy donors. The method was immunoSEQ multiplex PCR; TCRdb's version includes in-frame clones alone and lacks a portion of them. The sample includes around 90,000 clones, 65% to 80% of them seen just once. Sample: PBMCs. Receptor source: a man younger than 40 in good health and CMV-seronegative. The CDR3 runs from the conserved cysteine through the conserved F or W. Each record gives: CDR3 protein, J gene, V gene.

CASSRDRGETQYF TRBJ2-5 TRBV19
CASSVEDLGGTEAFF TRBJ1-1 TRBV9
CSADTVGAAGYTF TRBJ1-2 TRBV29-1
CASSFRRDTEAFF TRBJ1-1 TRBV5-1
CASSLLSGGGRGTEAFF TRBJ1-1 TRBV13
CASSLAPRVDNEQFF TRBJ2-1 TRBV5-1
CASSLVVEGEQYF TRBJ2-7 TRBV5-1
CASSQDPGQLVEAFF TRBJ1-1 TRBV14
CASNLGYGETQYF TRBJ2-5 TRBV9
CSATGNTEAFF TRBJ1-1 TRBV29-1
CASSQEETVRAYTF TRBJ1-2 TRBV4-2
CASNHGQGQETQYF TRBJ2-5 TRBV19
CTSVAASLSSYNSPLHF TRBJ1-6 TRBV1
CASSIGRTWGGTDTQYF TRBJ2-3 TRBV19
CASSQTLGGQGPQHF TRBJ1-5 TRBV4-2
CASRPRTRDNSPLHF TRBJ1-6 TRBV7-8
CASSGGHTNEKLFF TRBJ1-4 TRBV9
CASSYSLYDSPEQYF TRBJ2-7 TRBV6-6
CASSSKANTEAFF TRBJ1-1 TRBV6-4
CAISEVAAKNTEAFF TRBJ1-1 TRBV10-3
CASRDRALGNTIYF TRBJ1-3 TRBV2
CASSFGQANEKLFF TRBJ1-4 TRBV27
CASSWGVGEQFF TRBJ2-1 TRBV5-4
CASRGQGADYGYTF TRBJ1-2 TRBV28
CASSEPRRQEDQPQHF TRBJ1-5 TRBV6-1
CSVEHGTGELFF TRBJ2-2 TRBV29-1
CASSSTGGLRHGYTF TRBJ1-2 TRBV7-9
CASSLEGGDYNEQFF TRBJ2-1 TRBV13
CASSLLDGQSIPSLVNIQYF TRBJ2-4 TRBV27
CASTNRQGTSTDTQYF TRBJ2-3 TRBV5-5
CASSPSRTGDTDTQYF TRBJ2-3 TRBV18
CAWSVRGGIYGYTF TRBJ1-2 TRBV30
CATSKGPWAYGYTF TRBJ1-2 TRBV27
CASSPGINYGYTF TRBJ1-2 TRBV6-1
CASSQDGSGANVLTF TRBJ2-6 TRBV4-3
CASSSATANPGNTIYF TRBJ1-3 TRBV28
CAAGQDYGYTF TRBJ1-2 TRBV6-5
CASSYTGGGETQYF TRBJ2-5 TRBV27
CASRKGGESGANVLTF TRBJ2-6 TRBV25-1
CASRLYGDRAIKLQETQYF TRBJ2-5 TRBV27
CASRELGETQYF TRBJ2-5 TRBV2